Listed here are 17 T cell receptor beta chains from one sample, sequenced in a study of blood T cell repertoires in COVID-19. Clones were sequenced by immunoSEQ multiplex PCR, and TCRdb holds only the in-frame ones, with some missing. The sample contains a few hundred thousand clones, 75% to 90% of which appear only once. Material for sequencing was PBMCs or T cells enriched from blood (not recorded which). Every receptor here comes from a woman aged 50 to 60 who had recovered from COVID-19.

The chain recombines TRBV5-4 with TRBJ1-2; a weak D match, TRBD1 (6 bases). Trimming removed 1 base at V and 4 bases at J, with 11 bases between. The germline gives CDR1 SGHNT, CDR2 YYREEE (reference sequence). The CDR3 length is 14 residues. This chain's CDR3 is CASSLQGGAYGYTF. DNA for the CDR3: TGTGCCAGCAGCTTGCAAGGGGGGGCCTATGGCTACACCTTC.

The chain joins TRBV30 to TRBJ2-1; D is unresolved. The CDR3 is made up of 10 amino acids. The germline CDR1 and CDR2 sequences are GTSNPN and SVGIG (reference sequence). Trimming removed 2 bases from V and 7 bases from J, with 3 bases in between. The CDR3 loop reads CAWSLNEQFF. DNA of the CDR3: TGTGCCTGGAGTTTAAATGAGCAGTTCTTC.

DNA for the CDR3: TGTGCCAGCAGTCCAACCCGACAGTTGTATGGCTACACCTTC. Amino acid sequence: CASSPTRQLYGYTF. This chain connects TRBV6-5 to TRBJ1-2; possible D gene TRBD1, 5 bases. Trimming stripped 5 bases from V and 5 bases from J, with 15 bases between. The CDR3 is 14 amino acids. The germline V gene has CDR1 MNHEY and CDR2 SVGAGI.

This clone was seen just once. The CDR3: CASRSRVSYEQYF. CDR3 sequence (DNA): TGTGCCAGCAGGTCGCGGGTCTCCTACGAGCAGTACTTC. The chain uses TRBV12-3 or TRBV12-4 and TRBJ2-7, with D perhaps TRBD2 (5 bases). V lost 6 bases and J 0 bases, leaving 9 bases between the germline ends. The CDR3 runs to 13 residues.

This chain connects TRBV28 to TRBJ1-5; maybe TRBD1 (6 bases). CDR1 MDHEN and CDR2 SYDVKM come from the germline V gene. V was trimmed by 3 bases and J by 9 bases, leaving 15 bases between them. This CDR3 is built from 14 residues. CDR3 amino acids: CASSLSGPQGPQHF. The CDR3 DNA sequence: TGTGCCAGCAGTTTGTCAGGGCCACAGGGGCCCCAGCATTTT.

This clone was seen only a few times. The chain joins TRBV7-9 to TRBJ1-3; 8 bases agree with TRBD1. From germline, CDR1 is SEHNR and CDR2 FQNEAQ (reference sequence). The V gene end was trimmed by 8 bases and the J gene end by 2 bases; junction bases not matched to a gene: 5. The CDR3 runs 14 residues. In DNA form, the CDR3 reads TGTGCCAGCGACAGGGGCAGTCCTGGAAACACCATATATTTT. It encodes CASDRGSPGNTIYF.

This chain connects TRBV5-8 to TRBJ1-5; D is possibly TRBD1 (6 bases). Germline CDR1 is SGHTS and CDR2 is YDEGEE. Trimming cost V 5 bases and J 6 bases, with 18 bases left between them. CDR3 length: 15 residues. The CDR3 sequence is CASSTITGYLQPQHF. CDR3 DNA sequence: TGTGCCAGCAGTACCATAACAGGGTATCTTCAGCCCCAGCATTTT. Variable domain in full (rest from reference TRBV5-8 and TRBJ1-5): EAGVTQSPTHLIKTRGQQATLRCSPISGHTSVYWYQQALGLGLQFLLWYDEGEERNRGNFPPRFSGRQFPNYSSELNVNALELEDSALYLCASSTITGYLQPQHFGDGTRLSIL.

The chain links TRBV15 to TRBJ2-1; 11 nucleotides match TRBD2. Unmatched junction bases numbered 5, after V lost 3 bases and J lost 4 bases. Germline V CDR1 and CDR2: LNHNV, YYDKDF (reference sequence). The CDR3 has 16 amino acids. CDR3 sequence reads: CATSRGGLADYNEQFF. CDR3 nucleotide sequence: TGTGCCACCAGCAGGGGGGGACTAGCGGATTACAATGAGCAGTTCTTC.

The chain uses TRBV19 and TRBJ1-5, with TRBD1 identical over 7 bases. The CDR3 totals 15 residues. CDR1 is LNHDA and CDR2 is SQIVND in the germline V gene (reference sequence). V gave up 4 bases and J gave up 4 bases; unmatched junction bases: 7. The CDR3 loop is CASSSMGRGNQPQHF. The CDR3 coding sequence is TGTGCCAGTAGTAGCATGGGCAGGGGGAATCAGCCCCAGCATTTT.

The V and J genes are TRBV4-3 and TRBJ2-7; 11 bases map to TRBD1. In germline, CDR1 is LGHNA, CDR2 YSLEER. The CDR3 spans 15 residues. V shed 2 bases, J shed 5 bases, and the junction held 5 bases outside the gene matches. CDR3 residues: CASSQSDRGRHEQYF. In DNA, the CDR3 is TGCGCCAGCAGCCAATCGGACAGGGGGCGCCACGAGCAGTACTTC.

The V gene is TRBV10-3, the J gene TRBJ1-1, with D unresolved. The germline V gene encodes CDR1 ENHRY and CDR2 SYGVKD. This CDR3 has 14 amino acids. CDR3 protein: CASSSESVNTEAFF. CDR3 DNA sequence: TGTGCTTCGTCTTCGGAGTCAGTGAACACTGAAGCTTTCTTT.

This clone was observed a single time. The chain has TRBV7-3 and TRBJ1-2; D is undetermined. V was pared by 2 bases and J by 5 bases, with 6 bases between. CDR1 is SGHTA, CDR2 FQGTGA, per germline. This CDR3 has 12 residues. The CDR3 DNA is TGTGCCAGCAGCTTAGCGGGGTATGGCTACACCTTC. This translates into CASSLAGYGYTF.

This clone was detected once. V gene TRBV5-6 combines with J gene TRBJ2-3, with 8 nucleotides matching TRBD2. Germline CDR1 is SGHDT and CDR2 is YYEEEE. The CDR3 is 15 residues long. J was trimmed by 6 bases and V by 0 bases; bases with no gene match: 6. Written as DNA, the CDR3 is TGTGCCAGCAGCTTGGTCGGGGGGGCCAGTGATACGCAGTATTTT. Translation gives CASSLVGGASDTQYF.

The sample holds one count of this clone. The V and J genes are TRBV11-1 and TRBJ2-3, with D perhaps TRBD2 (7 bases). Germline V gene sequence: CDR1 SGHAT, CDR2 FQDESV (reference sequence). Trimming shortened V by 5 bases and J by 3 bases, and 15 bases separated the two germline ends. The CDR3 runs to 15 residues. The CDR3 spells CASSPRGAPTDTQYF. DNA of the CDR3: TGTGCCAGCAGCCCCCGGGGGGCACCAACAGATACGCAGTATTTT.

V gene TRBV19 combines with J gene TRBJ1-5; the D is unclear. Germline CDR1 LNHDA, CDR2 SQIVND (reference sequence). V lost 0 bases and J lost 11, with 14 bases in between. The CDR3 is made up of 14 amino acids. The CDR3 DNA reads TGTGCCAGTAGTATAGATCCCGCCCCATCAGCCCAGCATTTT. Translating gives CASSIDPAPSAQHF.

This clone was observed a handful of times. The V and J genes are TRBV11-2 and TRBJ1-2, with D perhaps matching TRBD1 (6 bases). V was cut by 5 bases and J by 3 bases, with 13 bases left in between. The V gene's germline CDR1 is SGHAT and CDR2 FQNNGV. CDR3 length: 14 residues. This chain's CDR3 is CASSRRDTYYGYTF. In DNA, the CDR3 is TGTGCCAGCAGCCGACGGGACACCTACTATGGCTACACCTTC.

The J gene is TRBJ1-5, the V gene TRBV18; possible D gene TRBD1, 5 bases. Germline V gives CDR1 KGHSH, CDR2 LQKENI. This CDR3 is built from 13 residues. V was shortened by 3 bases and J by 14 bases, with 17 bases between the two germline ends. The CDR3 protein is CASSPGGKGTKHF. The CDR3 DNA reads TGTGCCAGCTCACCCGGGGGGAAGGGTACTAAGCATTTT.